This TCR beta chain derives from a study of blood T cell repertoires in COVID-19. Study-wide context: The study drew acute and convalescent COVID-19 samples from the United States, Italy and Spain. PBMCs, B-cell-depleted T cells, or T cells were the source of the cDNA or gDNA that made up the material.

Germline V lookup: CDR1 MNHEY, CDR2 SMNVEV (reference sequence). The V and J ends lost 5 bases and 6 bases respectively, with 18 bases between them. The CDR3 is 15 residues long. TCRdb's copy holds only in-frame clones and misses some; the assay was immunoSEQ multiplex PCR. This sample has about 76,000 clones; 75% to 90% occur once, and the top ten carry roughly 19%. The chain recombines TRBV27 with TRBJ2-3; possibly TRBD2 for D (6 bases). Sequenced material: peripheral blood. The receptor comes from a human donor in a cohort sampled during active COVID-19. CDR3 region: CASSRIGGAGDTQYF. The CDR3, as DNA: TGTGCCAGCAGTAGGATCGGAGGGGCGGGCGATACGCAGTATTTT.